This T cell receptor beta chain comes out of a study of blood T cell repertoires in COVID-19. Study at large: Some COVID-19 samples were acute and others convalescent; all came from the United States, Italy and Spain. In each case, the material was cDNA or gDNA derived from T cells, B-cell-depleted T cells, or PBMCs.

The CDR3 runs 17 residues. The germline V gene encodes CDR1 SGHDT and CDR2 YYEEEE. Trimming cost V 0 bases and J 0 bases, with 15 bases left between them. In the source study's methods: Researchers report that nucleated cell counts were estimated from reference gene primer amplification. Repertoires were generated with immunoSEQ multiplex PCR, while TCRdb's copy carries only in-frame clones and drops some. The DNA gave D and trimming, while V, J and clone size come from that table. The sample contains about 88,000 clones, 85% to 95% of which appear only once. The specimen sequenced was peripheral blood. V and J are TRBV5-6 and TRBJ1-1; D is unresolved. The receptor's source is a man between 60 and 75 years old with acute or convalescent COVID-19. This chain's CDR3 is CASSLARSVGMNTEAFF. CDR3 DNA sequence: TGTGCCAGCAGCTTGGCCCGGAGTGTAGGTATGAACACTGAAGCTTTCTTT.